This passage covers 21 T cell receptor beta chains from one sample sequenced in a study of beta chain features in type 1 diabetes. General study results and limits: Type 1 diabetes patients showed a moderate but significant shortening of TCRB CDR3s in all four CD4+ subsets.

Their antigens are not known. Sequencing targeted expressed TCRB transcripts, as all isolated RNA had been reverse transcribed. Produced via immunoSEQ multiplex PCR; TCRdb's table is partial and in-frame only. Of about 53,000 clones listed, about 60% were seen once; the top ten hold 0.29%. Material for sequencing was stem cell memory CD4+ T cells from blood. These receptors originate from a woman in her 30s with type 1 diabetes.

The chain couples TRBV10-2 to TRBJ2-3; D not certain. Between the trimmed V and J ends, which lost 6 bases and 2 bases, there was a span of 6 bases. Germline CDR1 is WSHSY and CDR2 is SAAADI. The CDR3 has 12 residues. For the CDR3, the DNA is TGCGCCAGCAGCGTTAACACAGATACGCAGTATTTT. Translating gives CASSVNTDTQYF.

The rearrangement links TRBV4-1 to TRBJ2-7, with 11 bases fitting TRBD2. The V segment lost 2 bases and the J segment 4 bases; nucleotides outside the gene matches: 7. The CDR3 length is 16 residues. Germline lookup yields CDR1 MGHRA and CDR2 YSYEKL. The DNA of the CDR3 is TGCGCCAGCAGCCAAAAACTAGCGGGAGATTGGTACGAGCAGTACTTC. Translating it yields CASSQKLAGDWYEQYF.

This clone was seen more than once but under ten times. This sequence joins TRBV2 and TRBJ1-5, with 9 bases fitting TRBD1. The CDR3 is made up of 15 amino acids. Germline CDR1 is SNHLY and CDR2 is FYNNEI. After removal of 4 bases from V and 3 bases from J, the junction contained 4 bases not matched to a gene. The DNA of the CDR3 is TGTGCCAGCAGTGTACAGGGGGCGAACAATCAGCCCCAGCATTTT. This codes for CASSVQGANNQPQHF.

This clone was detected once. The chain has TRBV18 and TRBJ1-1; a weak D match, TRBD1 (5 bases). The CDR3 runs 14 residues. From germline, CDR1 is KGHSH and CDR2 LQKENI. V lost 1 base and J 2 bases, leaving 8 bases between the germline ends. The CDR3 bases are TGTGCCAGCTCACCACAGGGGCCCAACACTGAAGCTTTCTTT. Its translation is CASSPQGPNTEAFF.

The chain has TRBV19 and TRBJ2-1, with TRBD1 matching 7 bases. The CDR3 totals 15 residues. The J segment lost 3 bases and the V segment lost 5 bases, leaving 7 bases of the junction unmatched. Per germline, CDR1 LNHDA and CDR2 SQIVND (reference sequence). The DNA for the CDR3 is TGTGCCAGTAGTTACCGGGACAGTTACTACAATGAGCAGTTCTTC. Translation gives CASSYRDSYYNEQFF.

The rearrangement uses TRBV6-1 and TRBJ2-5; 8 nucleotides line up with TRBD2. The CDR3 spans 16 residues. With V trimmed by 0 bases and J by 4 bases, 7 bases remained unmatched. Looked up from germline, CDR1 is MNHNS and CDR2 is SASEGT. CDR3 protein: CASSEAQAGVGETQYF. The CDR3 DNA follows: TGTGCCAGCAGTGAAGCACAAGCGGGAGTCGGAGAGACCCAGTACTTC.

V and J are TRBV5-4 and TRBJ2-3, with D unclear. V dropped 3 bases and J dropped 4 bases, with 15 bases sitting between them. CDR3 size: 15 residues. Germline CDR1 reads SGHNT; CDR2 reads YYREEE (reference sequence). Written as DNA, the CDR3 is TGTGCCAGCAGCTCCGAGACATCCTTATCAGATACGCAGTATTTT. Translation gives CASSSETSLSDTQYF.

V and J are TRBV6-1 and TRBJ2-3; tentative D call: TRBD1 (6 bases). CDR1 and CDR2 (germline): MNHNS, SASEGT. V was shortened by 6 bases and J by 0 bases, with 10 bases between the two germline ends. This CDR3 has 14 residues. CDR3 nucleotide sequence: TGTGCCAGCAGACGACAGGCGAGCACAGATACGCAGTATTTT. Translating gives CASRRQASTDTQYF.

This sequence joins TRBV2 and TRBJ2-2, with D unresolved. V lost 5 bases and J lost 5, with 3 bases in between. CDR3 length: 11 residues. Germline loops: CDR1 SNHLY, CDR2 FYNNEI. The CDR3 spells CASSLTGELFF. CDR3 DNA: TGTGCCAGCAGTCTTACCGGGGAGCTGTTTTTT.

V is TRBV25-1 and J is TRBJ2-3; 10 nucleotides match TRBD2. This CDR3 region has 16 residues. Germline V gene data show CDR1 as MGHDK and CDR2 as SYGVNS. With 2 bases clipped from V and 2 bases from J, the junction kept 4 bases outside the gene matches. The CDR3 nucleotides read TGTGCCAGCAGTGAACACCTAGCGGGAGACACAGATACGCAGTATTTT. Translation gives CASSEHLAGDTDTQYF.

The chain employs TRBV7-9 and TRBJ2-1; D might be TRBD2 (5 bases). V gave up 4 bases and J gave up 7 bases, with 26 bases separating them. Germline CDR1 SEHNR, CDR2 FQNEAQ (reference sequence). The CDR3 is 18 amino acids. The CDR3 is CASSSYGSGPTLRNEQFF. CDR3 bases: TGTGCCAGCAGCTCTTACGGAAGCGGACCGACTTTACGGAATGAGCAGTTCTTC.

Comments on this clone: At one end, the junction sequence differs from germline, possibly due to a read error. CDR3 in amino acids: CAGSQWKREQETQYF. The CDR3 nucleotides are TGCGCCGGCAGTCAATGGAAGCGGGAGCAGGAGACCCAGTACTTC. V gene TRBV23-1 combines with J gene TRBJ2-5; 8 positions agree with TRBD2. TRBV23-1 is an open reading frame whose function is uncertain. The length of the CDR3 is 15 residues.

The genes are TRBV2 and TRBJ2-7; possibly TRBD2 for D (5 bases). The CDR3 length is 12 residues. The V end was cut by 7 bases, the J end by 5 bases, with 12 bases between. Germline V CDR1 and CDR2: SNHLY, FYNNEI. CDR3: CASTTIGNEQYF. In DNA form, the CDR3 reads TGTGCCAGCACGACTATTGGGAACGAGCAGTACTTC.

The chain joins TRBV27 to TRBJ2-3, with TRBD2 identical over 8 bases. Germline CDR1 reads MNHEY; CDR2 reads SMNVEV (reference sequence). The J segment lost 2 bases and the V segment lost 11 bases, leaving 15 bases of the junction unmatched. This CDR3 has 16 residues. The CDR3 nucleotides are TGTGCCTGCCCAGGGATAGCGGGGATTTCCACAGATACGCAGTATTTT. Translation: CACPGIAGISTDTQYF.

The chain combines TRBV9 with TRBJ2-5, with TRBD2 identical over 7 bases. With 2 bases clipped from V and 3 bases from J, the junction kept 4 bases outside the gene matches. Germline V gene sequence: CDR1 SGDLS, CDR2 YYNGEE. The CDR3 spans 14 residues. In DNA, the CDR3 is TGTGCCAGCAGCGTCGGGGGGTTCGAAGAGACCCAGTACTTC. Its translation: CASSVGGFEETQYF.

A remark on this clone: This same CDR3 is encoded by further DNA sequences in the sample. The gene calls are TRBV6-6 and TRBJ2-7; no clear D gene. Germline loops: CDR1 MNHNY, CDR2 SVGAGI (reference sequence). The V and J ends lost 6 bases and 4 bases respectively, with 7 bases between them. The CDR3 contains 11 residues. CDR3 sequence: CASSPQYEQYF. CDR3 bases: TGTGCCAGCAGCCCCCAGTACGAGCAGTACTTC.

The rearrangement links TRBV18 to TRBJ2-7; a weak D match, TRBD2 (5 bases). CDR1 and CDR2 (germline): KGHSH, LQKENI. The CDR3 loop spans 15 amino acids. The germline V and J ends were trimmed by 3 bases and 3 bases, with 15 bases remaining between them. The CDR3 nucleotides are TGTGCCAGCTCACCCCTCGTGGGTAGCGACTACGAGCAGTACTTC. Its translation: CASSPLVGSDYEQYF.

V is TRBV28 and J is TRBJ2-7; D perhaps matches TRBD1 (7 bases). CDR1 MDHEN and CDR2 SYDVKM come from the germline V gene. With 7 bases removed from V and 2 bases from J, the gap between germline ends came to 18 bases. The CDR3 sequence is 15 residues long. CDR3 DNA: TGTGCCAGCACCTTAGGGGGGACAGTGACCTACGAGCAGTACTTC. Encoded protein: CASTLGGTVTYEQYF.

This clone was counted a single time. The CDR3 DNA reads TGTGCCAGCAGCCCCCCAACGCGAGAGCTGTTTTTT. Its translation: CASSPPTRELFF. The gene calls are TRBV7-9 and TRBJ2-2; D is uncertain. The CDR3 extends over 12 amino acids. Looked up from germline, CDR1 is SEHNR and CDR2 is FQNEAQ (reference sequence). V was cut by 5 bases and J by 11 bases, with 12 bases left in between.

CDR3 DNA: TGTGCCAGCAGCTTTTCAGGGGCTTGGGCCCAGCATTTT. Translated, it gives CASSFSGAWAQHF. V gene TRBV11-2 combines with J gene TRBJ1-5; a weak D match, TRBD1 (6 bases). The CDR3 runs to 13 residues. Trimming cost V 3 bases and J 11 bases, with 14 bases left between them. Germline V gene data show CDR1 as SGHAT and CDR2 as FQNNGV.

J is TRBJ2-7 and V is TRBV9; D call uncertain. CDR3 size: 15 residues. Germline V gene lookup returns CDR1 SGDLS and CDR2 YYNGEE. The ends were cut back, 4 bases at V and 6 bases at J, with 20 bases in the middle. The chain's CDR3 is CASSPSVQRSAEQYF. The DNA of the CDR3 is TGTGCCAGCAGCCCAAGTGTCCAGAGGTCGGCCGAGCAGTACTTC.